The 18 T cell receptor beta chains below all came from one sample that was sequenced in a study of blood T cell repertoires in COVID-19 (dated by TCRdb to between 2020 and 2021). The library was made by the immunoSEQ multiplex PCR assay. TCRdb retrieved this table from immuneACCESS and kept in-frame rearrangements only. Not all clones are present; in checked studies, unresolved V genes account for under half, and no reason is known for the remainder. The sample has fewer than 350,000 clones on record, about nine tenths of them singletons. The ten largest make up about 1.7% of the sample. Sequencing was performed on PBMCs or T cells enriched from blood (not recorded which). Receptors originate from a woman between 35 and 50 years old who had recovered from COVID-19.

This clone was detected only a few times. V is TRBV4-1 and J is TRBJ1-4, with 9 bases lining up with TRBD1. CDR1 and CDR2 (germline): MGHRA, YSYEKL. This CDR3 is built from 17 residues. The J segment lost 4 bases and the V segment lost 3 bases, leaving 9 bases of the junction unmatched. The CDR3 nucleotides are TGCGCCAGCAGCCAGGCCGCGACAGGGGGTGTTAATGAAAAACTGTTTTTT. This codes for CASSQAATGGVNEKLFF.

The chain joins TRBV19 to TRBJ2-1, with TRBD2 as a possible D gene (6 bases). The CDR3 runs 14 residues. Germline V CDR1 and CDR2: LNHDA, SQIVND (reference sequence). Trimming stripped 5 bases from V and 10 bases from J, with 18 bases between. CDR3 protein: CASSEGGVPLEQFF. CDR3 nucleotides: TGTGCCAGTAGTGAGGGCGGGGTCCCTTTAGAGCAGTTCTTC.

A single count supports this clone. The rearrangement joins TRBV30 to TRBJ1-5; D is perhaps TRBD1 (5 bases). V was shortened by 2 bases and J by 1 base, with 12 bases between the two germline ends. CDR1 and CDR2 (germline): GTSNPN, SVGIG (reference sequence). There are 15 residues in the CDR3. CDR3 protein: CAWSKQGLSNQPQHF. CDR3 nucleotides: TGTGCCTGGAGTAAGCAGGGCCTCAGCAATCAGCCCCAGCATTTT.

The V gene is TRBV6-5, the J gene TRBJ1-6, with 8 positions matching TRBD1. CDR3 length: 13 amino acids. The germline gives CDR1 MNHEY, CDR2 SVGAGI. Trimming took 4 bases from V and 9 from J; bases not matched to a gene: 2. CDR3 sequence reads: CASSSDRGSPLHF. The DNA of the CDR3 is TGTGCCAGCAGTTCCGACAGGGGTTCACCCCTCCACTTT.

This chain links TRBV5-1 with TRBJ1-3; D remains unclear. The CDR3 consists of 14 residues. Germline V lookup: CDR1 SGHRS, CDR2 YFSETQ. Trimming left V 4 bases short and J 0 bases short, with 8 bases between. CDR3 DNA sequence: TGCGCCAGCAGCCCACAAGTCTCTGGAAACACCATATATTTT. Protein sequence: CASSPQVSGNTIYF.

The V call is TRBV7-9, the J call TRBJ2-1, with TRBD1 identical over 9 bases. Germline V CDR1 and CDR2: SEHNR, FQNEAQ (reference sequence). J gave up 1 base and V 4 bases, and 14 bases lay outside the gene matches. The CDR3 extends over 19 amino acids. The CDR3 is CASSSRDRVLSGSYNEQFF. CDR3 bases: TGTGCCAGCAGCTCACGGGACAGGGTTTTGTCAGGTTCCTACAATGAGCAGTTCTTC.

In the case of this clone: A junction end diverges from the germline sequence, so it may reflect a read error. The V call is TRBV12-3 or TRBV12-4, the J call TRBJ2-7; unclear D gene. The CDR3 is made up of 8 amino acids. The CDR3 reads CASSSRCF. The CDR3 DNA reads as TGTGCCAGCAGCTCCCGGTGCTTC.

CDR3 DNA: TGTGCCTCTACTACCCGGACATACTATGGCTACACCTTC. This encodes CASTTRTYYGYTF. V is TRBV19 and J is TRBJ1-2; tentatively, D is TRBD1 (5 bases). V lost 11 bases to trimming and J lost 3 bases, with 16 bases between them. The CDR3 is 13 residues long. Germline CDR1 reads LNHDA; CDR2 reads SQIVND (reference sequence).

The V call is TRBV29-1, the J call TRBJ2-7, with 9 nucleotides matching TRBD2. CDR1 and CDR2 (germline): SQVTM, ANQGSEA. CDR3 length: 16 residues. The ends lost 1 base at V and 6 bases at J; junction bases unmatched: 13. DNA for the CDR3: TGCAGCGTTGAAGGTTATCTAGCGGGATCTGGTTCCGAGCAGTACTTC. Translating gives CSVEGYLAGSGSEQYF.

V and J are TRBV5-1 and TRBJ2-5; tentatively, D is TRBD1 (5 bases). Trimming shortened V by 4 bases and J by 1 base, and 20 bases separated the two germline ends. From germline, CDR1 is SGHRS and CDR2 YFSETQ. The CDR3 has 17 residues. The CDR3 spells CASSTPVGDLGQETQYF. CDR3 coding DNA: TGCGCCAGCAGCACCCCCGTAGGGGATTTAGGCCAAGAGACCCAGTACTTC.

The gene calls are TRBV2 and TRBJ1-1; 7 bases map to TRBD1. The CDR3 totals 13 residues. The germline V gene has CDR1 SNHLY and CDR2 FYNNEI. V shed 7 bases and J 1 base; nucleotides not matched to a gene: 3. The CDR3 DNA reads TGTGCCAGCACAAGACAGGGGAACACTGAAGCTTTCTTT. Encoded protein: CASTRQGNTEAFF.

This clone was seen only once. The chain employs TRBV27 and TRBJ1-3; no firm D call. The V end lost 6 bases, the J end lost 0 bases, and 6 bases lay between the germline ends. This CDR3 is 13 amino acids long. Germline-derived CDR1 and CDR2 are MNHEY and SMNVEV (reference sequence). Written as DNA, the CDR3 is TGTGCCAGCAGCCGACTCTCTGGAAACACCATATATTTT. Amino acids: CASSRLSGNTIYF.

The chain is built from TRBV7-2 and TRBJ1-1; no definite D call. This CDR3 spans 14 amino acids. Per germline, CDR1 SGHTA and CDR2 FQGNSA. V was trimmed by 6 bases and J by 2 bases, leaving 13 bases between them. Here the CDR3 DNA reads TGTGCCAGCAGTGGCCCAAGAGGAAACACTGAAGCTTTCTTT. The encoded protein is CASSGPRGNTEAFF.

There are a few counts of this clone. The rearrangement joins TRBV10-3 to TRBJ2-7, with 12 bases lining up with TRBD1. Germline values: CDR1 ENHRY, CDR2 SYGVKD. The CDR3 is 15 residues long. Unmatched junction bases numbered 9, after V lost 7 bases and J lost 5 bases. This CDR3 reads CAITDRDRGHHEQYF. The CDR3 DNA follows: TGTGCCATCACCGACCGGGACAGGGGGCATCACGAGCAGTACTTC.

The rearrangement links TRBV6-1 to TRBJ1-1; TRBD1 might be the D (6 bases). Germline CDR1 MNHNS, CDR2 SASEGT. Trimming stripped 0 bases from V and 4 bases from J, with 9 bases between. The CDR3 has 14 amino acids. CDR3 bases: TGTGCCAGCAGTGAAGCGCGCAGGGGCACTGAAGCTTTCTTT. Protein product: CASSEARRGTEAFF.

The chain uses TRBV19 and TRBJ1-2; TRBD1 aligns across 10 bases. Germline CDR1 LNHDA, CDR2 SQIVND (reference sequence). CDR3 length equals 15 residues. V lost 8 bases to trimming and J lost 5 bases; unmatched junction nucleotides: 11. In nucleotides, the CDR3 is TGTGCCAGTTCAATGACAGGGGGCATTTCATATGGCTACACCTTC. It codes for CASSMTGGISYGYTF. Full variable domain (rest looked up from reference TRBV19 and TRBJ1-2): DGGITQSPKYLFRKEGQNVTLSCEQNLNHDAMYWYRQDPGQGLRLIYYSQIVNDFQKGDIAEGYSVSREKKESFPLTVTSAQKNPTAFYLCASSMTGGISYGYTFGSGTRLTVV.

The V and J genes are TRBV18 and TRBJ2-1, with 8 bases that match TRBD2. CDR1 and CDR2 (germline): KGHSH, LQKENI. With 6 bases clipped from V and 0 bases from J, the junction kept 7 bases outside the gene matches. CDR3 size: 16 residues. The CDR3 coding sequence is TGTGCCAGCTCCCAGATAGCGGGAAGCTCCTACAATGAGCAGTTCTTC. Its translation is CASSQIAGSSYNEQFF.

The count of this clone is one. The chain carries TRBV27 and TRBJ1-2, with D perhaps matching TRBD1 (5 bases). Deletions cut 7 bases from V and 0 bases from J, with 21 bases between. Germline values: CDR1 MNHEY, CDR2 SMNVEV (reference sequence). This CDR3 spans 17 amino acids. CDR3 loop: CASTPAGQGGANYGYTF. The CDR3, as DNA: TGTGCCAGCACCCCGGCGGGGCAGGGAGGAGCTAACTATGGCTACACCTTC.